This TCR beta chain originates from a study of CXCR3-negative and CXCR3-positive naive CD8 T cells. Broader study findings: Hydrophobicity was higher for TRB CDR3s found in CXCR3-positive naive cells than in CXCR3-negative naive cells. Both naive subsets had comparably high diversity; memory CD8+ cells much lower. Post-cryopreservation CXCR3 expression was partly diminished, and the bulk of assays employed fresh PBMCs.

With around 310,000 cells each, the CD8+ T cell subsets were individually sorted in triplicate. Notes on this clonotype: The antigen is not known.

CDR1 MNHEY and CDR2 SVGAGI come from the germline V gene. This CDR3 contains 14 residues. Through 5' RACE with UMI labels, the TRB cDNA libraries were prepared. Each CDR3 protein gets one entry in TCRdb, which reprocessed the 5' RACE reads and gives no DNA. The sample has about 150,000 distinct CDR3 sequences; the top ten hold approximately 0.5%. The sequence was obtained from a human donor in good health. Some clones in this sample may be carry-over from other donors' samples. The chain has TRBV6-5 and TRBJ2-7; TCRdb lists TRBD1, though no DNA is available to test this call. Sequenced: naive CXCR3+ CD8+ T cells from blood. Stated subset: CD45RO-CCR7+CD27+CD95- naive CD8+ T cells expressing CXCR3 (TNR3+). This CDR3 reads CASRSGGAGGLAYF.